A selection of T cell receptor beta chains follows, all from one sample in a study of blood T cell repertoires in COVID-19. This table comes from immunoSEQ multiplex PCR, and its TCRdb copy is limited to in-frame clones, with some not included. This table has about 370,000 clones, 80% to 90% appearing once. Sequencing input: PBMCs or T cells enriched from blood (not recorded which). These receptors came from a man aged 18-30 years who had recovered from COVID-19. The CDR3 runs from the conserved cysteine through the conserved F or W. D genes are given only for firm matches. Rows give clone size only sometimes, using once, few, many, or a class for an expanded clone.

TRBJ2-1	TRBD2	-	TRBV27	CASSLAGGPYNEQFF	TGTGCCAGCAGTTTAGCGGGGGGGCCGTACAATGAGCAGTTCTTC
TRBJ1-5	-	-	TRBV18	CASSPPMGEGNQPQHF	TGTGCCAGCTCACCACCGATGGGAGAGGGCAATCAGCCCCAGCATTTT
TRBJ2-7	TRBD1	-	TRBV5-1	CASSSRDSTSYEQYF	TGCGCCAGCAGCTCCCGGGACAGTACATCCTACGAGCAGTACTTC
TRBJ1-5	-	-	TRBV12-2	CASRFTGSNQPQHF	TGTGCAAGTCGCTTCACAGGGAGCAATCAGCCCCAGCATTTT
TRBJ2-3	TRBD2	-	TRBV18	CASSPPLAGKGTDTQYF	TGTGCCAGCTCACCTCCATTAGCGGGCAAAGGCACAGATACGCAGTATTTT
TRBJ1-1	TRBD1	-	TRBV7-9	CASSPQQGSTEAFF	TGTGCCAGCAGCCCACAACAGGGGAGTACTGAAGCTTTCTTT
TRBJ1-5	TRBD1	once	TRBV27	CASGNLGTGEPQHF	TGTGCCAGCGGAAATCTCGGGACAGGGGAGCCCCAGCATTTT
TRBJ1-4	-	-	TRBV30	CAWSTGQPATNEKLFF	TGTGCCTGGAGTACCGGACAGCCCGCAACTAATGAAAAACTGTTTTTT
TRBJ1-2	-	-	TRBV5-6	CASSLRTGYVYTF	TGTGCCAGCAGCTTGCGTACAGGATATGTCTACACCTTC
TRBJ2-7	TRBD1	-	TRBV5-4	CASSWDRVYEQYF	TGTGCCAGCAGCTGGGACAGGGTCTACGAGCAGTACTTC
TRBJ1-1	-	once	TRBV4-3	CASSQDGGNMNTEAFF	TGCGCCAGCAGCCAAGACGGGGGGAACATGAACACTGAAGCTTTCTTT
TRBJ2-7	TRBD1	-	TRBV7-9	CASSQIRGQGYYEQYF	TGTGCCAGCAGTCAAATTAGGGGACAGGGATACTACGAGCAGTACTTC
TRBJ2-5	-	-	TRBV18	CASSPKTGTRPQETQYF	TGTGCCAGCTCACCAAAGACGGGGACTCGACCACAAGAGACCCAGTACTTC
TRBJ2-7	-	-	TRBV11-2	CASTGTRAREQYF	TGTGCCAGCACCGGGACAAGGGCCCGAGAGCAGTACTTC
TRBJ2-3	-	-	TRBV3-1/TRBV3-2	CASSQQSTDTQYF	TGTGCCAGCAGCCAACAAAGCACAGATACGCAGTATTTT
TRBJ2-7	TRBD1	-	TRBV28	CASSGQGRWEQYF	TGTGCCAGCTCTGGACAGGGGCGGTGGGAGCAGTACTTC
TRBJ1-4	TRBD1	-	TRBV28	CASSQITGGADEKLFF	TGTGCCAGCAGCCAAATTACAGGGGGCGCGGATGAAAAACTGTTTTTT
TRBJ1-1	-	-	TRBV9	CASGGMNTEAFF	TGTGCCAGCGGGGGGATGAACACTGAAGCTTTCTTT
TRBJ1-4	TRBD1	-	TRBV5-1	CASSLGQGNEKLFF	TGCGCCAGCAGCTTGGGACAGGGAAATGAAAAACTGTTTTTT
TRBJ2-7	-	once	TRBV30	CAWSASYEQYF	TGTGCCTGGAGTGCATCCTACGAGCAGTACTTC
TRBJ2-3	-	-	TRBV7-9	CASSLSGRTDTQYF	TGTGCCAGCAGCTTAAGCGGGCGCACAGATACGCAGTATTTT
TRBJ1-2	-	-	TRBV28	CASSFPGTNYGYTF	TGTGCCAGCAGTTTTCCAGGCACTAACTATGGCTACACCTTC
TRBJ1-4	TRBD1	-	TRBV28	CASSLGQGAPGVEKLFF	TGTGCCAGCAGTCTGGGACAGGGGGCGCCGGGGGTTGAAAAACTGTTTTTT
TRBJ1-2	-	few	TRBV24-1	CATSAMRGPCYTF	TGTGCCACCAGTGCAATGCGGGGCCCTTGCTACACCTTC
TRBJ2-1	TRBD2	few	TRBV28	CASSSLAGGINEQFF	TGTGCCAGCAGTTCCTTAGCGGGGGGAATCAATGAGCAGTTCTTC
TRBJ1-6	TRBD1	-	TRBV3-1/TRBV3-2	CASSQGQGVAYNSPLHF	TGTGCCAGCAGCCAGGGACAGGGGGTCGCCTATAATTCACCCCTCCACTTT
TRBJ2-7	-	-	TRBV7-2	CASSPRGIHEQYF	TGTGCCAGCAGCCCCAGAGGGATCCACGAGCAGTACTTC
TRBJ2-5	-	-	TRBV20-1	CSASRGSGQETQYF	TGCAGTGCTAGTCGAGGGAGCGGGCAAGAGACCCAGTACTTC
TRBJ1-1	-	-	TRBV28	CASSRTGHHTEAFF	TGTGCCAGCAGTAGAACAGGGCATCACACTGAAGCTTTCTTT
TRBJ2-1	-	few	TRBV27	CASRLQGINEQFF	TGTGCCAGCAGACTTCAGGGAATCAATGAGCAGTTCTTC
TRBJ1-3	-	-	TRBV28	CASSSTGSSGNTIYF	TGTGCCAGCAGTTCAACAGGGAGCTCTGGAAACACCATATATTTT
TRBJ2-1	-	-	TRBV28	CASSSGGTNNEQFF	TGTGCCAGCAGTTCGGGGGGCACCAACAATGAGCAGTTCTTC
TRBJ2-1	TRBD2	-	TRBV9	CASSALSGGAYNEQFF	TGTGCCAGCAGCGCCCTTAGCGGGGGGGCTTACAATGAGCAGTTCTTC
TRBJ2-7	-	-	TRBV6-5	CATGRDSSYEQYF	TGTGCCACCGGGCGGGACAGCTCCTACGAGCAGTACTTC
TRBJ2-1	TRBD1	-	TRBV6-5	CASSPGQGRDEQFF	TGTGCCAGCAGTCCGGGACAGGGGCGGGATGAGCAGTTCTTC
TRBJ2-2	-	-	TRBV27	CASSFGGRDTGELFF	TGTGCCAGCAGTTTCGGGGGGCGGGACACCGGGGAGCTGTTTTTT
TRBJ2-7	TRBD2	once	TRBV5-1	CASSLVVTAGDPYEQYF	TGCGCCAGCAGCTTGGTGGTCACAGCGGGAGACCCCTACGAGCAGTACTTC
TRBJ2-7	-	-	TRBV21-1	CASSKVELAGGPVDEQYF	TGTGCCAGCAGCAAAGTTGAACTAGCGGGAGGGCCGGTTGACGAGCAGTACTTC
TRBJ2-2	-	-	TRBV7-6	CASSSVNTGELFF	TGTGCCAGCAGCTCGGTGAATACCGGGGAGCTGTTTTTT
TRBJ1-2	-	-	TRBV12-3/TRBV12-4	CASSKGGGGYTF	TGTGCCAGCTCTAAAGGGGGGGGTGGCTACACCTTC
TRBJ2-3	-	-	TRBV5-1	CASSPGAQGGETQYF	TGCGCCAGCAGCCCGGGGGCCCAGGGAGGGGAGACGCAGTATTTT
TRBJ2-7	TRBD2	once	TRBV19	CASAPGGSRYEQYF	TGTGCCAGTGCCCCGGGAGGTTCTCGCTACGAGCAGTACTTC
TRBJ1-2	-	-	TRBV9	CASEGPSHYGYTF	TGTGCCAGCGAGGGCCCCTCTCACTATGGCTACACCTTC
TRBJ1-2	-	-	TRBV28	CASSPGGYGYTF	TGTGCCAGCAGCCCGGGAGGCTATGGCTACACCTTC
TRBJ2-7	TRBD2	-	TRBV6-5	CASRSDSGSYEQYF	TGTGCCTCGAGGTCAGATAGCGGGAGCTACGAGCAGTACTTC